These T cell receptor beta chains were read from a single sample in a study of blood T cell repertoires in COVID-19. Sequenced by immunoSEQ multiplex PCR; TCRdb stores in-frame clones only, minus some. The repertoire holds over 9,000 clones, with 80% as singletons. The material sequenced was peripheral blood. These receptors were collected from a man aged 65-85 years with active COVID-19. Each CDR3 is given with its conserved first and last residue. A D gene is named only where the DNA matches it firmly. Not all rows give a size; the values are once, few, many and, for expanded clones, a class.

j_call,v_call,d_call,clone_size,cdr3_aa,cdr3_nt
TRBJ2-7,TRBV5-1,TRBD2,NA,CASSLLLASYEQYF,TGCGCCAGCAGCTTGTTACTAGCGTCCTACGAGCAGTACTTC
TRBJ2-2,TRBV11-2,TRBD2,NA,CASSWGLASTGELFF,TGTGCCAGCAGCTGGGGACTAGCATCCACCGGGGAGCTGTTTTTT
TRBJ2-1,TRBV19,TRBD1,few,CASSIGRGTGVDNEQFF,TGTGCCAGTAGTATAGGGCGGGGGACAGGGGTGGACAATGAGCAGTTCTTC
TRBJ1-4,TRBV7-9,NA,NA,CASSPIAGLTKLFF,TGTGCCAGCAGCCCAATCGCGGGCCTAACGAAACTGTTTTTT
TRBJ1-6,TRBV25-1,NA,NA,CASSESRQGNSPLHF,TGTGCCAGCAGTGAATCCAGGCAGGGAAATTCACCCCTCCACTTT
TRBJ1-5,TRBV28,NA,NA,CASGKGGTPNQPQHF,TGTGCCAGCGGAAAGGGAGGAACGCCCAATCAGCCCCAGCATTTT
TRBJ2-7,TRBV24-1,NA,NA,CATSDWRDLFEQYF,TGTGCCACCAGTGATTGGCGGGACTTGTTTGAGCAGTACTTC
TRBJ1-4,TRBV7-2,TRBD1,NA,CASSFDRVGPATNEKLFF,TGTGCCAGCAGCTTTGACAGGGTGGGGCCTGCAACTAATGAAAAACTGTTTTTT
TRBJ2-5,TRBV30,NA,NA,CAWSVSETQYF,TGTGCCTGGAGTGTATCTGAGACCCAGTACTTC
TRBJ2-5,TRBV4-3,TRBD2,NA,CASSQKRTSGYQETQYF,TGCGCCAGCAGCCAGAAGCGAACTAGCGGCTACCAAGAGACCCAGTACTTC
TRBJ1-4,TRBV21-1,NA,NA,CASSFRHRGWVEKLFF,TGTGCCAGCAGCTTCCGTCACAGGGGTTGGGTTGAAAAACTGTTTTTT
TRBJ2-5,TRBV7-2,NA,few,CASSYSRGETQYF,TGTGCCAGCAGCTATAGCAGGGGTGAGACCCAGTACTTC
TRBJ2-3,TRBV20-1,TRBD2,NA,CSASGGRSTDTQYF,TGCAGTGCTAGTGGCGGGAGGAGCACAGATACGCAGTATTTT
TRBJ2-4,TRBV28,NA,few,CASMGGPKNIQYF,TGTGCCTCCATGGGGGGACCCAAAAACATTCAGTACTTC
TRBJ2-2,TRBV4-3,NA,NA,CASSQDPGARTGELFF,TGCGCCAGCAGCCAAGACCCGGGAGCACGCACCGGGGAGCTGTTTTTT
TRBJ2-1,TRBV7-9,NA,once,CASSQVGENRNEQFF,TGTGCCAGCAGCCAGGTGGGTGAGAATCGCAATGAGCAGTTCTTC